A few counts support the clone carrying this T cell receptor beta chain. As yet, its antigen is unknown. Trimming cost V 5 bases and J 3 bases, with 11 bases left between them. Germline assignment: CDR1 LNHNV and CDR2 YYDKDF (reference sequence). The CDR3 has 14 amino acids. TCRdb reprocessed the reads via MiXCR and lists one record per CDR3 protein. This table holds roughly 920,000 distinct CDR3 sequences, about a third found once. These data belong to a study of T cell repertoires in cytomegalovirus infection. General study points: Using cumulative public TCR beta family frequency, the authors identified those who carried CMV together with the relevant HLA. CMV-specific TCR beta clonotypes restricted by HLA-C were the ones dominating the ex vivo response.

Here the sequenced sample was cultured CD8+ T cells from PBMCs, taken from culture after CMV antigen stimulation. This chain links TRBV15 with TRBJ1-5; D gene ambiguous. This sequence was found in a human donor in good health (CMV status not recorded). Some clones in this sample may be carry-over from other donors' samples. The CDR3: CATSGRKINQPQHF. The CDR3 DNA follows: TGTGCCACCAGCGGCAGAAAAATCAATCAGCCCCAGCATTTT.